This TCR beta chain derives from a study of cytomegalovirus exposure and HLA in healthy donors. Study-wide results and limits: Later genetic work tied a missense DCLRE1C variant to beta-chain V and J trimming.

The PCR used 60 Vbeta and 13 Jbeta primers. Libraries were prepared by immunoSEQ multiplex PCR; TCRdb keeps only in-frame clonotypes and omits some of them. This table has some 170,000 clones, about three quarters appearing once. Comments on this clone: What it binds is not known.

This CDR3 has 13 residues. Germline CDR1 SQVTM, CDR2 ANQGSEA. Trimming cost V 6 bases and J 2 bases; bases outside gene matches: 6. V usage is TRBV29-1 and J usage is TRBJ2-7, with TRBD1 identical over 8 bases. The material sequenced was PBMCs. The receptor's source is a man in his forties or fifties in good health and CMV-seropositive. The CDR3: CSVGQAGTYEQYF. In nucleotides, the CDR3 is TGCAGCGTGGGACAGGCGGGAACCTACGAGCAGTACTTC.